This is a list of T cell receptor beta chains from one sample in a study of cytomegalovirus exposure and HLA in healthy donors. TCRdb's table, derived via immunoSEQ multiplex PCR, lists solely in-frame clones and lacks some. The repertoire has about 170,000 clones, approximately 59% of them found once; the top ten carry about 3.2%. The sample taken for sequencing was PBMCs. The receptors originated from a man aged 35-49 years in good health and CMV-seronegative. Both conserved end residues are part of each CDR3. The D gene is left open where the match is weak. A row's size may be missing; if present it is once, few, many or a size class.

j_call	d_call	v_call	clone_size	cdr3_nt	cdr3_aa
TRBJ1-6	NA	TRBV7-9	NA	TGTGCCAGCAGCTTGACAAACTCCTATAATTCACCCCTCCACTTT	CASSLTNSYNSPLHF
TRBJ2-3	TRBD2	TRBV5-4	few	TGTGCCAGCAGCCACCCGGGACTAGCAAGGACAGATACGCAGTATTTT	CASSHPGLARTDTQYF
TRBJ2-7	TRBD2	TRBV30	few	TGTGCCTGGGGGAGGGTTTACGAGCAGTACTTC	CAWGRVYEQYF
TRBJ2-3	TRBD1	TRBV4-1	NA	TGCGCCAGCAGCCAAGAAGGGACAGGGAAAGATACGCAGTATTTT	CASSQEGTGKDTQYF
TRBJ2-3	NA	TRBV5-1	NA	TGCGCCAGCAGCCTATCAAGTGATACGCAGTATTTT	CASSLSSDTQYF
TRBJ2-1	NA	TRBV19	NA	TGTGCCACTCGACCCCAGTGGAGCTCCTACAATGAGCAGTTCTTC	CATRPQWSSYNEQFF
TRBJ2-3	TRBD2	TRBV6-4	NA	TGTGCCAGCAGTGACTCTAGCGGGGGGGCAGATACGCAGTATTTT	CASSDSSGGADTQYF
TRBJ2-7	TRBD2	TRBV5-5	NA	TGTGCCAGCAGCGGGGAACTAGCGGGAGGCTACGAGCAGTACTTC	CASSGELAGGYEQYF
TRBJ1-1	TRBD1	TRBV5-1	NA	TGCGCCAGCAGTTGGGACAGATCGGGCACTGAAGCTTTCTTT	CASSWDRSGTEAFF
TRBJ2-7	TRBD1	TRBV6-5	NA	TGTGCCAGCAGTTTCGACAGGGACCCAACCTACGAGCAGTACTTC	CASSFDRDPTYEQYF
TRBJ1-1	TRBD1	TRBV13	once	TGTGCCAGCAGCGTCACAGGGGCGAACACTGAAGCTTTCTTT	CASSVTGANTEAFF
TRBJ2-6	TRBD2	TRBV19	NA	TGTGCCAGTAGTGCCGGCTACTCCAGCGGGATCAGCTCTGGGGCCAACGTCCTGACTTTC	CASSAGYSSGISSGANVLTF
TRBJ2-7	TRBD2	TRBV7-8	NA	TGTGCCAGCAGCCGACGACTAGCGGGGGGCCCGCTGAACTACGAGCAGTACTTC	CASSRRLAGGPLNYEQYF
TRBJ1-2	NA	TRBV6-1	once	TGTGCCAGCAGTGAAGCCCTTGGACACGGCTATGGCTACACCTTC	CASSEALGHGYGYTF
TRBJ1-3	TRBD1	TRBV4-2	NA	TGTGCCAGCAGCCAAACCAGGGGGGCCCCAGCCATATATTTT	CASSQTRGAPAIYF
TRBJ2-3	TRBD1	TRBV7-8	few	TGTGCCAGCAGCTTAGGTCATGGACAGGGGGCAGATACGCAGTATTTT	CASSLGHGQGADTQYF